This T cell receptor (beta chain) was recorded in a study of post-analysis software for immune sequencing data. Notes on the study in general: Comparison with controls showed significantly lower normalized Chao1 diversity in multiple sclerosis patients. Clustering by F measure revealed strong co-clustering among samples prepared together in one batch. Comparison of patients with controls showed 5 or 6 TRBV segments more frequent in patients, TRBV5-6, TRBV5-1 and TRBV20-1 among them.

Libraries were made from TCR beta cDNA, and they carried unique molecular identifiers. Each sample of roughly 1 to 11 million input T cells yielded roughly 500,000 cDNA molecules, so each molecule approximated one T cell. TCRdb recomputed calls from the PCR reads with MiXCR, one row per CDR3 protein. The repertoire holds hundreds of thousands of distinct CDR3 sequences, around 27% seen once, with around 0.56% in the top ten. Trimming pared 4 bases from V and 4 bases from J, leaving 17 bases between. This CDR3 region has 15 residues. CDR1 is SGHRS and CDR2 is YFSETQ in the germline V gene. In the case of this clonotype: As yet, its antigen is unknown.

The sample consisted of blood. This chain joins TRBV5-1 and TRBJ1-2; D gene uncertain. The TCR sequence derives from a girl between 10 and 17 years old with multiple sclerosis. CDR3 sequence reads: CASSNGPGSVYGYTF. The CDR3 DNA follows: TGCGCCAGCAGCAACGGACCGGGGAGTGTCTATGGCTACACCTTC.